Listed here are 7 T cell receptor beta chains from one sample, sequenced in a study of T cell responses to AZD1222 COVID-19 vaccine. Sequenced by immunoSEQ multiplex PCR; TCRdb stores in-frame clones only, minus some. The sample consists of some 170,000 clones, 92% of them appearing once. Sequenced here: peripheral blood, sampled on day 0 of MenACWY control vaccination. These receptors all come from an adult in good health.

In this sample, this clone turned up once. The chain links TRBV19 to TRBJ1-5; 7 nucleotides line up with TRBD1. This CDR3 spans 17 amino acids. V trimming: 6 bases; J trimming: 3 bases; junction bases outside the gene matches: 14. Germline V gene lookup returns CDR1 LNHDA and CDR2 SQIVND (reference sequence). The CDR3 reads CASSIRGLQGDNQPQHF. Here the CDR3 DNA reads TGTGCCAGTAGCATTCGGGGTCTTCAGGGGGACAATCAGCCCCAGCATTTT.

This clone was seen a single time. The rearrangement joins TRBV24-1 to TRBJ2-1; 9 bases fit TRBD2. The CDR3 runs to 16 residues. Germline V gene sequence: CDR1 KGHDR, CDR2 SFDVKD. Unmatched junction bases numbered 7, after V lost 4 bases and J lost 4 bases. The CDR3 bases are TGTGCCACCAGTGACCCGGGACTAGCAGCATACAATGAGCAGTTCTTC. As protein: CATSDPGLAAYNEQFF.

The chain carries TRBV5-1 and TRBJ1-4; D gene ambiguous. The CDR3 has 15 residues. CDR1 and CDR2 (germline): SGHRS, YFSETQ. Trimming stripped 4 bases from V and 1 base from J, with 11 bases between. CDR3 in DNA: TGCGCCAGCAGCAACGGGCCCGGAACTAATGAAAAACTGTTTTTT. This encodes CASSNGPGTNEKLFF. The whole variable domain, filled in from reference TRBV5-1 and TRBJ1-4, reads KAGVTQTPRYLIKTRGQQVTLSCSPISGHRSVSWYQQTPGQGLQFLFEYFSETQRNKGNFPGRFSGRQFSNSRSEMNVSTLELGDSALYLCASSNGPGTNEKLFFGSGTQLSVL.

The chain combines TRBV5-1 with TRBJ1-1, with TRBD1 matching over 7 bases. CDR1 SGHRS and CDR2 YFSETQ come from the germline V gene. V shed 4 bases and J 0 bases; nucleotides not matched to a gene: 12. The CDR3 spans 17 residues. This CDR3 is CASSPPGQARMNTEAFF. As DNA, the CDR3 is TGCGCCAGCAGCCCCCCCGGACAGGCCAGAATGAACACTGAAGCTTTCTTT. The entire variable domain, with the rest obtained from reference TRBV5-1 and TRBJ1-1, is as follows: KAGVTQTPRYLIKTRGQQVTLSCSPISGHRSVSWYQQTPGQGLQFLFEYFSETQRNKGNFPGRFSGRQFSNSRSEMNVSTLELGDSALYLCASSPPGQARMNTEAFFGQGTRLTVV.

The rearrangement joins TRBV27 to TRBJ2-1; possibly TRBD1 for D (6 bases). CDR1 MNHEY and CDR2 SMNVEV come from the germline V gene (reference sequence). Deletions cut 4 bases from V and 5 bases from J, with 18 bases between. The length of the CDR3 is 16 residues. In DNA form, the CDR3 reads TGTGCCAGCAGTTCCACACAGGGATTTTGGAACAATGAGCAGTTCTTC. This encodes CASSSTQGFWNNEQFF.

The rearrangement links TRBV24-1 to TRBJ2-7; D not certain. Germline V CDR1 and CDR2: KGHDR, SFDVKD. There are 18 residues in the CDR3. Trimming pared 2 bases from V and 3 bases from J, leaving 22 bases between. CDR3 amino acids: CATSDSTRGGVHFYEQYF. The CDR3 DNA reads as TGTGCCACCAGTGATTCCACTCGTGGCGGAGTGCACTTCTACGAGCAGTACTTC.

The chain recombines TRBV2 with TRBJ2-7; D uncertain. The CDR3 is made up of 16 amino acids. V was pared by 3 bases and J by 5 bases, with 20 bases between. Germline CDR1 is SNHLY and CDR2 is FYNNEI. Written as DNA, the CDR3 is TGTGCCAGCAGTGACGCTCGCAGGAACTTAATGGACGAGCAGTACTTC. It yields the protein CASSDARRNLMDEQYF.